Below, 19 T cell receptor beta chains from the same sample are listed, as sequenced in a study of T cell responses to AZD1222 COVID-19 vaccine (dated by TCRdb to the early 2020s). The time point label for this specimen denotes: baseline before first vaccination. Library creation used the immunoSEQ multiplex PCR assay. TCRdb holds this immuneACCESS table with in-frame rearrangements only. Some clones are missing; in checked studies, unresolved V genes explain under half, and the rest has no known cause. Counted in this sample were 150,000 to 200,000 clones; approximately 86% of them appeared once. The biggest ten clones account for around 2.6% of the sample. Sequenced material: peripheral blood, taken on day 0 of AZD1222 vaccination. The receptors shown here come from an adult in good health.

The chain couples TRBV24-1 to TRBJ1-5, with a possible D match to TRBD1 (6 bases). Germline-derived CDR1 and CDR2 are KGHDR and SFDVKD. V dropped 2 bases and J dropped 6 bases, with 13 bases sitting between them. The CDR3 has 15 amino acids. The chain's CDR3 is CATSDSGVGGQPQHF. The CDR3 DNA sequence: TGTGCCACCAGTGATTCAGGGGTGGGGGGTCAGCCCCAGCATTTT.

The chain is built from TRBV10-3 and TRBJ2-7; D is unclear. Germline assignment: CDR1 ENHRY and CDR2 SYGVKD. V lost 4 bases, J lost 0 bases, and 10 bases lay in between. The CDR3 is 14 residues long. In DNA, the CDR3 is TGTGCCATCAGTGTATCTCAGAGCTCCTACGAGCAGTACTTC. It yields the protein CAISVSQSSYEQYF.

This clone was seen once. The chain combines TRBV4-1 with TRBJ2-1; 8 nucleotides line up with TRBD2. Losses at the gene ends were 6 bases for V and 6 bases for J; bases not matched to a gene: 16. The CDR3 has 17 amino acids. Germline values: CDR1 MGHRA, CDR2 YSYEKL. The CDR3 region is CASSLNGPAGAANEQFF. CDR3 nucleotide sequence: TGCGCCAGCAGTCTCAACGGGCCAGCGGGAGCGGCCAATGAGCAGTTCTTC.

V and J are TRBV7-9 and TRBJ1-4; 9 bases align to TRBD1. V dropped 5 bases and J dropped 8; count of bases not matched to a gene: 9. The CDR3 sequence is 15 residues long. The germline CDR1 and CDR2 sequences are SEHNR and FQNEAQ (reference sequence). CDR3 coding DNA: TGTGCCAGCAGCACAACAGGGGGCGATTGGGAAAAACTGTTTTTT. It translates to CASSTTGGDWEKLFF.

This chain connects TRBV5-6 to TRBJ1-4; 9 bases match TRBD1. The germline V gene has CDR1 SGHDT and CDR2 YYEEEE. CDR3 size: 15 residues. V shed 3 bases, J shed 8 bases, and the junction held 8 bases outside the gene matches. The CDR3 loop is CASSYTGTGREKLFF. The DNA for the CDR3 is TGTGCCAGCAGCTATACCGGGACAGGGCGCGAAAAACTGTTTTTT.

This chain links TRBV7-8 with TRBJ1-5, with no clear D. Trimming pared 1 base from V and 0 bases from J, leaving 10 bases between. The CDR3 consists of 16 residues. Germline V lookup: CDR1 SGHVS, CDR2 FQNEAQ. CDR3 nucleotide sequence: TGTGCCAGCAGCTTAGATGTCAGAGCTAGCAATCAGCCCCAGCATTTT. It translates to CASSLDVRASNQPQHF.

The chain combines TRBV5-8 with TRBJ2-7; weak D call: TRBD2 (6 bases). The CDR3 is 15 residues long. V was shortened by 3 bases and J by 3 bases, with 16 bases between the two germline ends. Germline CDR1 reads SGHTS; CDR2 reads YDEGEE. In nucleotides, the CDR3 is TGTGCCAGCAGCTCAGCTAGCGCGGGCAACTACGAGCAGTACTTC. Translating gives CASSSASAGNYEQYF.

This clone was seen a single time. The chain has TRBV6-5 and TRBJ2-5; 9 bases map to TRBD2. J gave up 5 bases and V 0 bases, and 7 bases lay outside the gene matches. This CDR3 is 16 amino acids long. Per the germline V gene, CDR1 is MNHEY and CDR2 is SVGAGI. The chain's CDR3 is CASSYSSSGIYETQYF. The CDR3 DNA reads TGTGCCAGCAGTTACTCTTCTAGCGGGATTTACGAGACCCAGTACTTC.

The chain is built from TRBV29-1 and TRBJ2-1; no definite D call. This CDR3 has 14 amino acids. V was trimmed by 7 bases and J by 1 base, leaving 14 bases between them. Germline assignment: CDR1 SQVTM and CDR2 ANQGSEA. The CDR3 protein is CSGERDSSYNEQFF. CDR3 sequence (DNA): TGCAGCGGGGAAAGAGACTCTTCCTACAATGAGCAGTTCTTC.

The rearrangement uses TRBV30 and TRBJ1-1, with a weak D call TRBD1 (5 bases). Looked up from germline, CDR1 is GTSNPN and CDR2 is SVGIG (reference sequence). V was trimmed by 1 base and J by 11 bases, leaving 14 bases between them. The CDR3 is 12 amino acids. The CDR3 DNA reads TGTGCCTGGAGTGACGACAGTGGGGGGGCTTTCTTT. Translated, it gives CAWSDDSGGAFF.

The chain is built from TRBV27 and TRBJ2-3; 8 bases fit TRBD2. V was pared by 2 bases and J by 8 bases, with 3 bases of the junction left unmatched. The CDR3 covers 13 residues. Per the germline V gene, CDR1 is MNHEY and CDR2 is SMNVEV (reference sequence). The DNA of the CDR3 is TGTGCCAGCAGTTTAGCGGGAGGACCTACGCAGTATTTT. This codes for CASSLAGGPTQYF.

The V gene is TRBV5-1, the J gene TRBJ2-5, with 10 bases aligning to TRBD1. Germline V gene sequence: CDR1 SGHRS, CDR2 YFSETQ. J gave up 6 bases and V 4 bases, and 12 bases lay outside the gene matches. This CDR3 comprises 16 residues. The DNA for the CDR3 is TGCGCCAGCAGCGCGGGGCCCGGGACAGGGGTAAAGACCCAGTACTTC. Its protein is CASSAGPGTGVKTQYF.

V gene TRBV2 combines with J gene TRBJ2-1; D not resolved. In germline, CDR1 is SNHLY, CDR2 FYNNEI. Trimming removed 2 bases from V and 8 bases from J, with 16 bases in between. This CDR3 has 15 residues. CDR3 sequence (DNA): TGTGCCAGCAGTGAATTCTTAACGGGTACGGATGAGCAGTTCTTC. It translates to CASSEFLTGTDEQFF. Supplemented by reference TRBV2 and TRBJ2-1, the full variable domain reads EPEVTQTPSHQVTQMGQEVILRCVPISNHLYFYWYRQILGQKVEFLVSFYNNEISEKSEIFDDQFSVERPDGSNFTLKIRSTKLEDSAMYFCASSEFLTGTDEQFFGPGTRLTVL.

The V and J genes are TRBV2 and TRBJ1-2; D possibly corresponds to TRBD1 (5 bases). V lost 6 bases and J lost 3, with 17 bases in between. The CDR3 is made up of 15 amino acids. Germline V gene lookup returns CDR1 SNHLY and CDR2 FYNNEI. The CDR3 sequence is CASSDGRVGDYGYTF. CDR3 coding DNA: TGTGCCAGCAGCGACGGACGGGTAGGGGACTATGGCTACACCTTC.

This clone was recorded once. The chain links TRBV5-1 to TRBJ1-1; 7 bases are a match to TRBD1. The CDR3 is 15 residues long. Unmatched junction bases numbered 2, after V lost 0 bases and J lost 0 bases. Per the germline V gene, CDR1 is SGHRS and CDR2 is YFSETQ. As DNA, the CDR3 is TGCGCCAGCAGCTTGGTTACAGGGGTGAACACTGAAGCTTTCTTT. Translated: CASSLVTGVNTEAFF.

This clone appeared a few times. The chain joins TRBV7-9 to TRBJ2-2; D assignment may be TRBD1 or TRBD2 (5 bases each). V shed 10 bases and J shed 5 bases, with 17 bases lying between them. From germline, CDR1 is SEHNR and CDR2 FQNEAQ (reference sequence). The CDR3 runs to 14 residues. The CDR3 loop is CAIRTSGFTGELFF. The CDR3 nucleotides read TGTGCCATCAGGACTTCAGGGTTTACCGGGGAGCTGTTTTTT.

In this sample, this clone turned up a few times. The chain has TRBV7-9 and TRBJ2-2; no firm D call. The V end lost 3 bases, the J end lost 1 base, and 6 bases lay between the germline ends. Germline loops: CDR1 SEHNR, CDR2 FQNEAQ (reference sequence). The CDR3 sequence is 14 residues long. CDR3 DNA sequence: TGTGCCAGCAGCTTGCCAGGGAACACCGGGGAGCTGTTTTTT. Residues: CASSLPGNTGELFF.

This clone was seen a few times. The gene calls are TRBV28 and TRBJ1-2, with 11 bases fitting TRBD1. Germline V CDR1 and CDR2: MDHEN, SYDVKM. There are 15 residues in the CDR3. The V gene end was trimmed by 6 bases and the J gene end by 6 bases; junction bases not matched to a gene: 9. CDR3 bases: TGTGCCAGCAGATACCCTCCGGGACAGGGGGATGGCTACACCTTC. Its protein is CASRYPPGQGDGYTF.

The chain recombines TRBV12-3 or TRBV12-4 with TRBJ2-7; D gene uncertain. Trimming stripped 5 bases from V and 9 bases from J, with 14 bases between. The CDR3 sequence is 12 residues long. The CDR3 DNA reads TGTGCCAGCAGTAACGGACCGATTGCGCAGTACTTC. This gives the protein CASSNGPIAQYF.